These 5 T cell receptor beta chains originate from one sample sequenced in a study of T cells in Graves' hyperthyroidism and ophthalmopathy. Researchers took RNA transcripts and amplified the TCR beta CDR3 regions from them. HTBI primers drove first-round RT-PCR of the TCR CDR3. TCRdb passed the multiplex PCR reads through MiXCR, listing each CDR3 protein once. Of about 400,000 distinct CDR3 sequences in the sample, roughly 15% are singletons; the top ten hold about 20%. The material sequenced was blood. The source of these receptors is a woman aged 30 to 39 with Graves' ophthalmopathy.

This clonotype was seen a single time. The junction does not match germline at one end; this may be a read error. The chain carries TRBV10-2 and TRBJ2-3; the match to TRBD1 covers 7 bases. This CDR3 is 13 amino acids long. Germline V lookup: CDR1 WSHSY, CDR2 SAAADI. In DNA, the CDR3 is TGCGCCAGCAGCGGGCGGTGGACAGGTACGCAGTATTTT. It codes for CASSGRWTGTQYF.

This clonotype was seen at least ten times. The rearrangement links TRBV20-1 to TRBJ2-7; 7 bases are shared with TRBD1. Germline V gene sequence: CDR1 DFQATT, CDR2 SNEGSKA (reference sequence). Unmatched junction bases numbered 12, after V lost 6 bases and J lost 4 bases. CDR3 length: 14 amino acids. The CDR3 loop reads CSAPDRERVYEQYF. The CDR3 nucleotides read TGCAGTGCGCCCGACAGGGAAAGGGTTTACGAGCAGTACTTC.

This clonotype was recorded at least ten times. V and J are TRBV28 and TRBJ2-3; the match to TRBD2 covers 7 bases. J lost 0 bases, V lost 5 bases, and 8 bases had no gene match. The germline V gene has CDR1 MDHEN and CDR2 SYDVKM. The CDR3 runs 16 residues. CDR3 nucleotides: TGTGCCAGCAGTGGGGGGGGAGGGACTAGCACAGATACGCAGTATTTT. Its translation is CASSGGGGTSTDTQYF. Full variable domain (outside the CDR3, taken from reference TRBV28 and TRBJ2-3): DVKVTQSSRYLVKRTGEKVFLECVQDMDHENMFWYRQDPGLGLRLIYFSYDVKMKEKGDIPEGYSVSREKKERFSLILESASTNQTSMYLCASSGGGGTSTDTQYFGPGTRLTVL.

This clonotype was counted at least ten times. This chain joins TRBV2 and TRBJ2-1, with TRBD1 as a possible D gene (6 bases). The CDR3 length is 15 residues. The ends were cut back, 1 base at V and 4 bases at J, with 11 bases in the middle. Germline CDR1 and CDR2: SNHLY and FYNNEI. Here the CDR3 reads CASSEVKGVYNEQFF. CDR3 sequence (DNA): TGTGCCAGCAGTGAAGTGAAGGGGGTTTACAATGAGCAGTTCTTC.

The chain employs TRBV7-6 and TRBJ2-2; unclear D gene. CDR3 size: 13 residues. Germline V gives CDR1 SGHVS, CDR2 FNYEAQ. The V and J ends lost 7 bases and 0 bases respectively, with 6 bases between them. This CDR3 reads CASTSTNTGELFF. DNA of the CDR3: TGTGCCAGCACCTCTACGAACACCGGGGAGCTGTTTTTT.